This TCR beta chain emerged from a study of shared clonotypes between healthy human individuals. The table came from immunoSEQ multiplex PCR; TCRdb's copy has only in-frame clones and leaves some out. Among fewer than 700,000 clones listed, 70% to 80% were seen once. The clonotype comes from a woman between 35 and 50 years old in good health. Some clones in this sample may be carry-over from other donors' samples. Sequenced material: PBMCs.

The CDR3 loop reads CASSSKDYEQYF. The DNA of the CDR3 is TGTGCCAGCTCATCTAAAGATTACGAGCAGTACTTC. The chain has TRBV18 and TRBJ2-7, with D uncertain. V lost 5 bases and J 4 bases, leaving 9 bases between the germline ends. Germline V lookup: CDR1 KGHSH, CDR2 LQKENI. The CDR3 is 12 residues long.